The present T cell receptor beta chain was sequenced within a study of CD4+ T cells in melanoma. Method: immunoSEQ multiplex PCR; TCRdb's copy keeps in-frame clones and lacks some. The sample includes about 11,000 clones, 66% of them seen just once. Study findings and constraints: Reportedly, melanoma neoantigen-specific CD4+ T cells showed varied differentiation states. CD8+ T cell, macrophage and B cell function reportedly correlated with neoantigen-specific CD4+ T cells.

Worth noting for this clone: Its specificity is unknown.

Between the trimmed V and J ends, which lost 8 bases and 2 bases, there was a span of 5 bases. Germline V gives CDR1 SQVTM, CDR2 ANQGSEA. The CDR3 length is 10 residues. Sequencing used cells from a culture (not recorded whether cultured in vitro). The chain couples TRBV29-1 to TRBJ2-3; D remains unclear. This TCR was sampled from a human donor with melanoma. CDR3 sequence: CSSDTDTQYF. The CDR3 DNA reads as TGCAGCTCAGACACAGATACGCAGTATTTT.